A selection of T cell receptor beta chains follows, all from one sample in a study of CD8+ T cells in alopecia areata. Repertoires were generated with immunoSEQ multiplex PCR, while TCRdb's copy carries only in-frame clones and drops some. In the table there are fewer than 200,000 clones, roughly 62% of which are singletons. The input for sequencing was CD8+ T cells sorted from blood, taken at week 24, from a patient treated with tofacitinib. These receptors all come from a human donor with alopecia areata. Each CDR3 is given with its conserved first and last residue. The order of the fields is CDR3 DNA, CDR3 protein, D gene, V gene, clone size, J gene, CDR3 length. The D gene is left open where the match is weak. Only some rows state a clone size, as once, few, many or a class for expanded clones.

cdr3_nt: TGTGCCAGCAGCGCAGGGGACAATGAGCAGTTCTTC
cdr3_aa: CASSAGDNEQFF
d_call: -
v_call: TRBV11-2
clone_size: few
j_call: TRBJ2-1
cdr3_length: 12

cdr3_nt: TGTGCCTGGAGTGTTGGGTCATGGGCTCAGCCCCAGCATTTT
cdr3_aa: CAWSVGSWAQPQHF
d_call: -
v_call: TRBV30
clone_size: -
j_call: TRBJ1-5
cdr3_length: 14

cdr3_nt: TGTGCCTGGAGTGTGGGAACAGGGGGAACAGATACGCAGTATTTT
cdr3_aa: CAWSVGTGGTDTQYF
d_call: TRBD1
v_call: TRBV30
clone_size: few
j_call: TRBJ2-3
cdr3_length: 15

cdr3_nt: TGTGCCAGCAGTGATGTAGGGTCCTACGAGCAGTACTTC
cdr3_aa: CASSDVGSYEQYF
d_call: -
v_call: TRBV6-1
clone_size: once
j_call: TRBJ2-7
cdr3_length: 13

cdr3_nt: TGCGCCAGCAGCCAAGAGTGGGAAGGGACAGGGCAAGAAAAACTGTTTTTT
cdr3_aa: CASSQEWEGTGQEKLFF
d_call: TRBD1
v_call: TRBV4-1
clone_size: -
j_call: TRBJ1-4
cdr3_length: 17

cdr3_nt: TGTGCCAGCATGCGGGGCGACGAGCAGTACTTC
cdr3_aa: CASMRGDEQYF
d_call: -
v_call: TRBV2
clone_size: few
j_call: TRBJ2-7
cdr3_length: 11

cdr3_nt: TGTGCCAGCAGCTTAGGTAGCGGGGTGTACAATGAGCAGTTCTTC
cdr3_aa: CASSLGSGVYNEQFF
d_call: TRBD2
v_call: TRBV5-6
clone_size: -
j_call: TRBJ2-1
cdr3_length: 15

cdr3_nt: TGCGCCAGCAGCCAAGAGAGCGGTGAGCAGTTCTTC
cdr3_aa: CASSQESGEQFF
d_call: -
v_call: TRBV4-1
clone_size: -
j_call: TRBJ2-1
cdr3_length: 12

cdr3_nt: TGTGCCAGCAGCGCACCTCGGACAGGAGCCCAAGAGACCCAGTACTTC
cdr3_aa: CASSAPRTGAQETQYF
d_call: TRBD1
v_call: TRBV9
clone_size: -
j_call: TRBJ2-5
cdr3_length: 16

cdr3_nt: TGTGCCAGCAGCTTATCCTCAGGGCCATTTGGTGAAGCTTTCTTT
cdr3_aa: CASSLSSGPFGEAFF
d_call: -
v_call: TRBV7-8
clone_size: -
j_call: TRBJ1-1
cdr3_length: 15

cdr3_nt: TGTGCCAGCAGTCTCCGGGACAGGGGGAATTCACCCCTCCACTTT
cdr3_aa: CASSLRDRGNSPLHF
d_call: TRBD1
v_call: TRBV27
clone_size: -
j_call: TRBJ1-6
cdr3_length: 15

cdr3_nt: TGTGCCACCACTTCTCGGCACCAAGAGACCCAGTACTTC
cdr3_aa: CATTSRHQETQYF
d_call: -
v_call: TRBV15
clone_size: -
j_call: TRBJ2-5
cdr3_length: 13

cdr3_nt: TGTGCCAGCAGCTTGTTGCACAATGGCTACACCTTC
cdr3_aa: CASSLLHNGYTF
d_call: -
v_call: TRBV5-6
clone_size: few
j_call: TRBJ1-2
cdr3_length: 12

cdr3_nt: TGCGCCAGCAGCCAAGACCGGGGGCATGGCTACACCTTC
cdr3_aa: CASSQDRGHGYTF
d_call: -
v_call: TRBV4-1
clone_size: -
j_call: TRBJ1-2
cdr3_length: 13

cdr3_nt: TGTGCCAGTAGTATCCTAGCGGATTCCTACAATGAGCAGTTCTTC
cdr3_aa: CASSILADSYNEQFF
d_call: TRBD2
v_call: TRBV19
clone_size: -
j_call: TRBJ2-1
cdr3_length: 15

cdr3_nt: TGCGCCAGCAGCCACCGTCTGTACAATGAGCAGTTCTTC
cdr3_aa: CASSHRLYNEQFF
d_call: -
v_call: TRBV4-1
clone_size: -
j_call: TRBJ2-1
cdr3_length: 13

cdr3_nt: TGTGCCAGTAGTATCCCGGCAGGGGTCGGAAACACCATATATTTT
cdr3_aa: CASSIPAGVGNTIYF
d_call: -
v_call: TRBV19
clone_size: -
j_call: TRBJ1-3
cdr3_length: 15

cdr3_nt: TGTGCCAGCAGCTCACAGGGGCGGGACACCGGGGAGCTGTTTTTT
cdr3_aa: CASSSQGRDTGELFF
d_call: TRBD1
v_call: TRBV7-9
clone_size: -
j_call: TRBJ2-2
cdr3_length: 15

cdr3_nt: TGTGCCAGCAGCGGCACAGGGGCGTCTAATGAAAAACTGTTTTTT
cdr3_aa: CASSGTGASNEKLFF
d_call: TRBD1
v_call: TRBV7-8
clone_size: once
j_call: TRBJ1-4
cdr3_length: 15

cdr3_nt: TGTGCCAGTAGTAGTCCATCCCTTAATTCACCCCTCCACTTT
cdr3_aa: CASSSPSLNSPLHF
d_call: -
v_call: TRBV19
clone_size: -
j_call: TRBJ1-6
cdr3_length: 14

cdr3_nt: TGTGCCAGCAGCCAACAAGTGCAGCCCGTGACTAAGAACACTGAAGCTTTCTTT
cdr3_aa: CASSQQVQPVTKNTEAFF
d_call: -
v_call: TRBV4-2
clone_size: -
j_call: TRBJ1-1
cdr3_length: 18

cdr3_nt: TGTGCCTGGAGTGCCGACAGGGGCCTCTACAATGAGCAGTTCTTC
cdr3_aa: CAWSADRGLYNEQFF
d_call: TRBD1
v_call: TRBV30
clone_size: -
j_call: TRBJ2-1
cdr3_length: 15

cdr3_nt: TGTGCCAGCAGTTTAGCGCGACACATTGAAGCTTTCTTT
cdr3_aa: CASSLARHIEAFF
d_call: -
v_call: TRBV28
clone_size: -
j_call: TRBJ1-1
cdr3_length: 13

cdr3_nt: TGTGCCAGCAGCTTTTCGACTAGCGGCTCCTACGAGCAGTACTTC
cdr3_aa: CASSFSTSGSYEQYF
d_call: TRBD2
v_call: TRBV7-9
clone_size: -
j_call: TRBJ2-7
cdr3_length: 15

cdr3_nt: TGCGCCAGCAGCCACCAAAGTCAATTGGGGTTAAGTCAGCCCCAGCATTTT
cdr3_aa: CASSHQSQLGLSQPQHF
d_call: -
v_call: TRBV4-1
clone_size: -
j_call: TRBJ1-5
cdr3_length: 17

cdr3_nt: TGTGCCAGCCGCCGGGGACAGGGGAAGGGCTACACCTTC
cdr3_aa: CASRRGQGKGYTF
d_call: TRBD1
v_call: TRBV27
clone_size: once
j_call: TRBJ1-2
cdr3_length: 13

cdr3_nt: TGTGCCAGTAGTATCGGACAGAACACTGAAGCTTTCTTT
cdr3_aa: CASSIGQNTEAFF
d_call: -
v_call: TRBV19
clone_size: once
j_call: TRBJ1-1
cdr3_length: 13

cdr3_nt: TGCAGCGTCCGCCGGGACAACAATGAGCAGTTCTTC
cdr3_aa: CSVRRDNNEQFF
d_call: -
v_call: TRBV29-1
clone_size: few
j_call: TRBJ2-1
cdr3_length: 12

cdr3_nt: TGCAGCGTTGACAGGGAAGACTATGGCTACACCTTC
cdr3_aa: CSVDREDYGYTF
d_call: -
v_call: TRBV29-1
clone_size: -
j_call: TRBJ1-2
cdr3_length: 12

cdr3_nt: TGTGCCAGCAGTTTATCGAGGGGTTATCAGCCCCAGCATTTT
cdr3_aa: CASSLSRGYQPQHF
d_call: -
v_call: TRBV27
clone_size: -
j_call: TRBJ1-5
cdr3_length: 14

cdr3_nt: TGCAGTGCTAGTCTTGGGCCGTACCAGTACTTC
cdr3_aa: CSASLGPYQYF
d_call: -
v_call: TRBV20-1
clone_size: once
j_call: TRBJ2-5
cdr3_length: 11

cdr3_nt: TGCGCCAGCAGCCAAGATCATGAGACTGAGCAGTTCTTC
cdr3_aa: CASSQDHETEQFF
d_call: -
v_call: TRBV4-1
clone_size: -
j_call: TRBJ2-1
cdr3_length: 13

cdr3_nt: TGTGCCAGCAGCCACACCGGGACAGGGCCTTACAATGAGCAGTTCTTC
cdr3_aa: CASSHTGTGPYNEQFF
d_call: TRBD1
v_call: TRBV13
clone_size: -
j_call: TRBJ2-1
cdr3_length: 16

cdr3_nt: TGTGCCAGCAGCTTTGTACTAGCGGGGGGGGACAATGAGCAGTTCTTC
cdr3_aa: CASSFVLAGGDNEQFF
d_call: TRBD2
v_call: TRBV11-2
clone_size: -
j_call: TRBJ2-1
cdr3_length: 16

cdr3_nt: TGTGCCAGCAGCCTCGCCGGGGAGCTGTTTTTT
cdr3_aa: CASSLAGELFF
d_call: -
v_call: TRBV11-2
clone_size: -
j_call: TRBJ2-2
cdr3_length: 11

cdr3_nt: TGTGCCAGCACAGAGTCAGGGATGGAAAATCAGCCCCAGCATTTT
cdr3_aa: CASTESGMENQPQHF
d_call: -
v_call: TRBV2
clone_size: -
j_call: TRBJ1-5
cdr3_length: 15

cdr3_nt: TGTGCCAGCAGTGACAGGGGGTTATCATACGAGCAGTACTTC
cdr3_aa: CASSDRGLSYEQYF
d_call: TRBD1
v_call: TRBV2
clone_size: -
j_call: TRBJ2-7
cdr3_length: 14

cdr3_nt: TGTGCCTGGGCAACAACAGGGGGGAACACTGAAGCTTTCTTT
cdr3_aa: CAWATTGGNTEAFF
d_call: TRBD1
v_call: TRBV30
clone_size: -
j_call: TRBJ1-1
cdr3_length: 14

cdr3_nt: TGTGCCTGGAGTGGCGACGGGAACACTGAAGCTTTCTTT
cdr3_aa: CAWSGDGNTEAFF
d_call: -
v_call: TRBV30
clone_size: once
j_call: TRBJ1-1
cdr3_length: 13

cdr3_nt: TGCGCCAGCAGCCTGACTAGCGGGCAAGAGACCCAGTACTTC
cdr3_aa: CASSLTSGQETQYF
d_call: TRBD2
v_call: TRBV5-1
clone_size: -
j_call: TRBJ2-5
cdr3_length: 14

cdr3_nt: TGTGCCAGCAGCTTAAAGTCGCGGGTCGTCAATCAGCCCCAGCATTTT
cdr3_aa: CASSLKSRVVNQPQHF
d_call: -
v_call: TRBV7-9
clone_size: few
j_call: TRBJ1-5
cdr3_length: 16

cdr3_nt: TGTGCCAGCAGGACGTCAGGATACTATGGCTACACCTTC
cdr3_aa: CASRTSGYYGYTF
d_call: -
v_call: TRBV6-5
clone_size: few
j_call: TRBJ1-2
cdr3_length: 13

cdr3_nt: TGTGCCAGCTCACCAGGGTTGGGACCCGGCGAGTTTTCCGAGCAGTACTTC
cdr3_aa: CASSPGLGPGEFSEQYF
d_call: -
v_call: TRBV18
clone_size: -
j_call: TRBJ2-7
cdr3_length: 17

cdr3_nt: TGCAGCGTGAGTAGCGGGGGACTTCAAGAGACCCAGTACTTC
cdr3_aa: CSVSSGGLQETQYF
d_call: TRBD2
v_call: TRBV29-1
clone_size: few
j_call: TRBJ2-5
cdr3_length: 14

cdr3_nt: TGTGCCTGGGAGTACCTCCGGTACCCCCATCCCGGGACGGCGGCGATTGAGGGCTACACCTTC
cdr3_aa: CAWEYLRYPHPGTAAIEGYTF
d_call: -
v_call: TRBV30
clone_size: -
j_call: TRBJ1-2
cdr3_length: 21

cdr3_nt: TGTGCCAGCAGCGTAGTGACAGGGGGCGGCACTGAAGCTTTCTTT
cdr3_aa: CASSVVTGGGTEAFF
d_call: TRBD1
v_call: TRBV9
clone_size: -
j_call: TRBJ1-1
cdr3_length: 15

cdr3_nt: TGTGCCAGCAGTCCAAGGACAGACACCGGGGAGCTGTTTTTT
cdr3_aa: CASSPRTDTGELFF
d_call: -
v_call: TRBV25-1
clone_size: few
j_call: TRBJ2-2
cdr3_length: 14

cdr3_nt: TGTGCCAGCAGCTTAGGGCAGGGGCGCGAAAAACTGTTTTTT
cdr3_aa: CASSLGQGREKLFF
d_call: -
v_call: TRBV13
clone_size: -
j_call: TRBJ1-4
cdr3_length: 14

cdr3_nt: TGTGCCAGCAGCTTGGACAGGGGCTACAATGAGCAGTTCTTC
cdr3_aa: CASSLDRGYNEQFF
d_call: TRBD1
v_call: TRBV7-9
clone_size: -
j_call: TRBJ2-1
cdr3_length: 14

cdr3_nt: TGTGCCAGCATACCCGGGGGGCGAAACACTGAAGCTTTCTTT
cdr3_aa: CASIPGGRNTEAFF
d_call: -
v_call: TRBV11-2
clone_size: few
j_call: TRBJ1-1
cdr3_length: 14

cdr3_nt: TGCGCCAGCAGCTTTAGCGGGGGGGCCGACAATGAGCAGTTCTTC
cdr3_aa: CASSFSGGADNEQFF
d_call: TRBD2
v_call: TRBV5-1
clone_size: -
j_call: TRBJ2-1
cdr3_length: 15

cdr3_nt: TGCGCCAGCCAAAGACCGGGGAAGAGCTCCTACGAGCAGTACTTC
cdr3_aa: CASQRPGKSSYEQYF
d_call: -
v_call: TRBV5-1
clone_size: -
j_call: TRBJ2-7
cdr3_length: 15

cdr3_nt: TGTGCCCAACAGCGGGGCCGTAGCTCCTACAATGAGCAGTTCTTC
cdr3_aa: CAQQRGRSSYNEQFF
d_call: TRBD2
v_call: TRBV2
clone_size: -
j_call: TRBJ2-1
cdr3_length: 15

cdr3_nt: TGTGCCAGCAGCTTAGGGGGGACAGGTAGCAATCAGCCCCAGCATTTT
cdr3_aa: CASSLGGTGSNQPQHF
d_call: TRBD1
v_call: TRBV7-9
clone_size: -
j_call: TRBJ1-5
cdr3_length: 16

cdr3_nt: TGTGCCAGCTCACCGGGCAGCTACGAGCAGTACTTC
cdr3_aa: CASSPGSYEQYF
d_call: -
v_call: TRBV18
clone_size: -
j_call: TRBJ2-7
cdr3_length: 12